These 14 T cell receptor beta chains were all obtained from the same sample, sequenced in a study of neurological immune-mediated disorders (dated by TCRdb to about 2019). The library came from 5' RACE. The sample was run on an Illumina HiSeq 2500. The public reads were run again by TCRdb, first through fastp at Q25 and then through MiXCR, and only productive beta chains were kept. When rows share a CDR3 protein, they turn into one entry using the most common DNA and genes. The table for this sample lists approximately 39,000 distinct CDR3 sequences; about 7% of them were counted only once. The top ten constitute around 5% of the sample. Sequencing was performed on CD4+ T cells from blood. Receptors originate from a man in his fifties or sixties in good health.

This clonotype was found many times. V is TRBV6-2 or TRBV6-3 and J is TRBJ2-7; D is possibly TRBD2 (6 bases). The CDR3 is 13 residues long. V was trimmed by 8 bases and J by 6 bases, leaving 17 bases between them. The germline V gene has CDR1 MNHEY and CDR2 SVGEGT. The CDR3, as DNA: TGTGCCAGCGGGGGGTCCACGATCGGCGAGCAGTACTTC. Protein sequence: CASGGSTIGEQYF.

This clonotype was seen ten or more times. J is TRBJ2-1 and V is TRBV14; D gene uncertain. There are 15 residues in the CDR3. Trimming removed 3 bases from V and 8 bases from J, with 17 bases in between. The germline V gene has CDR1 SGHDN and CDR2 FVKESK. The CDR3 region is CASSHLGEGLDEQFF. For the CDR3, the DNA is TGTGCCAGCAGCCACCTAGGTGAAGGTCTCGATGAGCAGTTCTTC.

This clonotype has only a few counts. The chain carries TRBV20-1 and TRBJ2-5; 10 bases are shared with TRBD2. The CDR3 spans 15 residues. In germline, CDR1 is DFQATT, CDR2 SNEGSKA (reference sequence). Trimming removed 6 bases from V and 5 bases from J; junction bases left unmatched: 12. The CDR3 here is CSAGWASGGGETQYF. The CDR3 DNA reads as TGCAGTGCGGGGTGGGCTAGCGGGGGTGGGGAGACCCAGTACTTC.

This clonotype was seen at least ten times. The CDR3 sequence is CASSGGTTSGANVLTF. CDR3 DNA: TGCGCCAGCAGCGGAGGGACAACCTCTGGGGCCAACGTCCTGACTTTC. This rearrangement joins TRBV5-1 to TRBJ2-6; possibly TRBD1 or TRBD2 for D (6 bases each). Germline assignment: CDR1 SGHRS and CDR2 YFSETQ. V was shortened by 4 bases and J by 0 bases, with 11 bases between the two germline ends. The CDR3 length is 16 residues. The full variable domain, completed using reference TRBV5-1 and TRBJ2-6, is KAGVTQTPRYLIKTRGQQVTLSCSPISGHRSVSWYQQTPGQGLQFLFEYFSETQRNKGNFPGRFSGRQFSNSRSEMNVSTLELGDSALYLCASSGGTTSGANVLTFGAGSRLTVL.

This clonotype occurred many times. This chain links TRBV14 with TRBJ1-6; weak D call: TRBD1 (5 bases). The V gene lost 0 bases and the J gene lost 10 bases, with 13 bases spanning the gap. Germline CDR1 SGHDN, CDR2 FVKESK. The CDR3 is 15 amino acids. The CDR3 protein is CASSQDRGFPSPLHF. Written as DNA, the CDR3 is TGTGCCAGCAGCCAAGATCGGGGGTTCCCATCACCCCTCCACTTT.

In this sample, this clonotype turned up many times. The chain employs TRBV2 and TRBJ1-1; 8 bases are shared with TRBD1. Per germline, CDR1 SNHLY and CDR2 FYNNEI. V gave up 5 bases and J gave up 4 bases; unmatched junction bases: 9. The CDR3 contains 15 residues. In nucleotides, the CDR3 is TGTGCCAGCAGTATCCAGGGGGCAAGGGTCACTGAAGCTTTCTTT. Amino acid sequence: CASSIQGARVTEAFF.

The V gene is TRBV20-1, the J gene TRBJ2-7, with D hard to call. Trimming left V 7 bases short and J 5 bases short, with 3 bases between. The V gene's germline CDR1 is DFQATT and CDR2 SNEGSKA (reference sequence). There are 8 residues in the CDR3. CDR3 region: CSVNEQYF. The CDR3 region has the DNA TGCAGTGTAAACGAGCAGTACTTC.

This clonotype has ten or more counts. J is TRBJ2-7 and V is TRBV5-1; D is perhaps TRBD1 (6 bases). Deletions cut 3 bases from V and 4 bases from J, with 8 bases between. This CDR3 region has 12 residues. The germline CDR1 and CDR2 sequences are SGHRS and YFSETQ. The CDR3 nucleotides read TGCGCCAGCAGCTCACAGGGATACGAGCAGTACTTC. This encodes CASSSQGYEQYF.

This clonotype was recorded at least ten times. V and J are TRBV4-1 and TRBJ1-4; the D is unclear. The CDR3 has 16 residues. The germline V gene has CDR1 MGHRA and CDR2 YSYEKL. V was clipped by 4 bases and J by 5 bases, with 17 bases between them. Written as DNA, the CDR3 is TGCGCCAGCAGCCCCTCCGGCGGGGTGGGAAATGAAAAACTGTTTTTT. The encoded protein is CASSPSGGVGNEKLFF.

This clonotype showed up many times. The chain uses TRBV20-1 and TRBJ2-7, with no clear D. The length of the CDR3 is 13 residues. Between the trimmed V and J ends, which lost 2 bases and 1 base, there was a span of 9 bases. Germline CDR1 DFQATT, CDR2 SNEGSKA (reference sequence). CDR3 sequence reads: CSARITTSYEQYF. For the CDR3, the DNA is TGCAGTGCTAGAATCACTACTTCCTACGAGCAGTACTTC.

This clonotype was recorded at least ten times. J is TRBJ2-4 and V is TRBV19; D unresolved. Germline V gene lookup returns CDR1 LNHDA and CDR2 SQIVND (reference sequence). V was pared by 3 bases and J by 1 base, with 13 bases between. This CDR3 has 16 residues. This CDR3 is CASSMVPISAKNIQYF. The CDR3 bases are TGTGCCAGTAGTATGGTCCCAATTTCGGCCAAAAACATTCAGTACTTC.

This clonotype was recorded at least ten times. This chain connects TRBV29-1 to TRBJ2-7; TRBD1 might be the D (7 bases). Germline-derived CDR1 and CDR2 are SQVTM and ANQGSEA. V lost 1 base to trimming and J lost 6 bases, with 13 bases between them. The CDR3 totals 13 residues. CDR3 loop: CSVEGQGGAEQYF. In DNA, the CDR3 is TGCAGCGTTGAAGGGCAGGGGGGAGCCGAGCAGTACTTC.

In its sample, this clonotype was seen many times. This rearrangement joins TRBV27 to TRBJ2-7, with D unresolved. This CDR3 is 14 amino acids long. Germline-derived CDR1 and CDR2 are MNHEY and SMNVEV (reference sequence). The germline V and J ends were trimmed by 4 bases and 1 base, with 11 bases remaining between them. The DNA of the CDR3 is TGTGCCAGCAGTTGGTCTTGGGGTTCCTACGAGCAGTACTTC. Translation: CASSWSWGSYEQYF.

In this sample, this clonotype turned up many times. This chain uses TRBV20-1 with TRBJ2-3, with 7 bases fitting TRBD2. The junction had 9 bases not matched to a gene; V was cut back by 6 bases and J by 6 bases. Looked up from germline, CDR1 is DFQATT and CDR2 is SNEGSKA (reference sequence). The CDR3 is 13 amino acids. CDR3 loop: CSASNQAGDTQYF. DNA of the CDR3: TGCAGTGCGTCCAATCAAGCGGGGGATACGCAGTATTTT.